The 2 T cell receptor beta chains presented below share a single source sample, sequenced in a study of regulatory T cells in long-lasting Graves disease. Time point specified: persistent/refractory GD, antithyroid drugs over 5 years with positive TRAb. The authors made the TCR library using RNA they extracted from PBMCs. Library construction for TCR beta used iRepertoire HTBI primers and Arm-PCR of CDR3 regions. TCRdb called the multiplex PCR reads again in MiXCR, with one record for every CDR3 protein. The top ten clones hold roughly 28% of a sample with approximately 400,000 distinct CDR3 sequences, 23% of them seen once. This material consisted of peripheral blood mononuclear cells (PBMCs), taken when the disease was refractory, from a patient treated with antithyroid drugs. The receptors originated from a female donor with Graves disease.

This clonotype was found a few times. The gene calls are TRBV3-1 and TRBJ1-6; D possibly corresponds to TRBD1 (6 bases). The germline V gene has CDR1 LGHDT and CDR2 YNNKEL (reference sequence). The CDR3 spans 15 residues. Trimming stripped 0 bases from V and 10 bases from J, with 13 bases between. The CDR3 reads CASSQDSTGYSPLHF. The CDR3 coding sequence is TGTGCCAGCAGCCAAGATTCCACAGGGTACTCACCCCTCCACTTT.

This clonotype was seen ten or more times. V and J are TRBV28 and TRBJ2-4; weak D call: TRBD2 (6 bases). V lost 7 bases and J lost 5, with 12 bases in between. The CDR3 spans 13 residues. The germline V gene encodes CDR1 MDHEN and CDR2 SYDVKM. The CDR3 bases are TGTGCCAGCACCCCGGGCGGGGAAAACATTCAGTACTTC. The encoded protein is CASTPGGENIQYF.